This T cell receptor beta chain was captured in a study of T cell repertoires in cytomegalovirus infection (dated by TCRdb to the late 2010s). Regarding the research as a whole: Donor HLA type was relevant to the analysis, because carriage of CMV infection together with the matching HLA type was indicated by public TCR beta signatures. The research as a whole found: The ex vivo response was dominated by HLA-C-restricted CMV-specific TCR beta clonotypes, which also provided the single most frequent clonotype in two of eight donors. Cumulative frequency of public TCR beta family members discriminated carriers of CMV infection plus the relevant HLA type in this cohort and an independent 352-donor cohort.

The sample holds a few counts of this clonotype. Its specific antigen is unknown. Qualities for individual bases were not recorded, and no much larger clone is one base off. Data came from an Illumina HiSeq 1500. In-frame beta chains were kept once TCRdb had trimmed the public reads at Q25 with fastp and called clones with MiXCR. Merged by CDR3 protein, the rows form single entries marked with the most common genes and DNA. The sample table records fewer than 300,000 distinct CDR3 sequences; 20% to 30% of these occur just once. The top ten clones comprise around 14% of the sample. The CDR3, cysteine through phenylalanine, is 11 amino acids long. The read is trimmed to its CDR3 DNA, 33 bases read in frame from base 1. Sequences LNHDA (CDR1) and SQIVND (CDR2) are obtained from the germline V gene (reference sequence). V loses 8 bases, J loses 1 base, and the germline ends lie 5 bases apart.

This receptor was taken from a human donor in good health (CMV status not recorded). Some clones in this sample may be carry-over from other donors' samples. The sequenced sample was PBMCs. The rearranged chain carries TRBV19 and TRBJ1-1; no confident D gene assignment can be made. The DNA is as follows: TGTGCCAGTGAATGGAACACTGAAGCTTTCTTT. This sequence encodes CASEWNTEAFF.